Listed below are T cell receptor beta chains from one sample, sequenced in a study of T cells in Graves' hyperthyroidism and ophthalmopathy. TCRdb re-derived calls from the multiplex PCR reads in MiXCR, one entry per CDR3 protein. The sample comprises about 200,000 distinct CDR3 sequences, about 15% of which are singletons, and about 56% rests with the top ten. Sequencing used blood. All receptors come from a woman in her fifties or sixties with Graves' hyperthyroidism. CDR3s leave out the opening cysteine and the closing phenylalanine or tryptophan.

V gene,CDR3 protein
TRBV18,ASSPSQGSDYGYT
TRBV4-2,ASSQTRSGGAGETQY
TRBV12-3/TRBV12-4,ASRPGLAGVEEQY
TRBV3-1,ASSFGPRRENTQY
TRBV29-1,SAWNPDRYTEAF
TRBV3-1,ASSQGPQSRVNSPLH
TRBV30,AWSGLAGVNIQF
TRBV20-1,SAGLANGSEQF
TRBV29-1,SVEEGNYEQY
TRBV28,ASNRGVLREKLF
TRBV12-3/TRBV12-4,ASSLGPGTGKEAF
TRBV12-3/TRBV12-4,ASSLRDRGRFLNNEQF
TRBV10-3,AISEVAHFSYNEQF
TRBV2,ASSGDIMSEQY
TRBV20-1,SAGVAQGEQY
TRBV2,ASSILQNRIAGTSTDTQY
TRBV27,ASSWGFNTEAF
TRBV7-9,ASSPGLGGPVSQY
TRBV7-9,ASSLEWGQF